This TCR beta chain was captured by sequencing in a study of T cell changes during pregnancy in multiple sclerosis. This clone was observed a few times. With 5 bases removed from V and 6 bases from J, the gap between germline ends came to 13 bases. The CDR3 extends over 13 amino acids. Per germline, CDR1 GTSNPN and CDR2 SVGIG (reference sequence). Sequencing was performed with immunoSEQ multiplex PCR; in TCRdb, only in-frame clones are kept and a portion is missing. The sample lists about 48,000 clones; just over 85% were seen once. The input for sequencing was CD4+ T cells from peripheral blood mononuclear cells, taken in the second trimester of pregnancy. The chain is built from TRBV30 and TRBJ2-2, with D perhaps TRBD2 (6 bases). The clonotype originates from a female donor with multiple sclerosis, enrolled in a pregnancy study. Here the CDR3 reads CAWDRGEAGELFF. The CDR3 DNA is TGTGCCTGGGATAGAGGGGAGGCCGGGGAGCTGTTTTTT.